The rows below give T cell receptor beta chains drawn from one sample of a study of control samples from healthy donors and cancer patients. Measured with immunoSEQ multiplex PCR; TCRdb has only the in-frame clones, and not every one. The data show 100,000 to 150,000 clones, 90% seen once. The sample comprised blood. The receptors come from a middle-aged man in good health. The CDR3 runs from the conserved cysteine through the conserved F or W. D genes are given only for firm matches. Expanded clones get a size class; other rows say once, few or many, or leave the size out.

V,D,size,J,DNA,CDR3
TRBV5-1,.,.,TRBJ1-4,TGCGCCAGCAGCTTGGGACTGATACAGCCAACTAATGAAAAACTGTTTTTT,CASSLGLIQPTNEKLFF
TRBV7-2,TRBD1,.,TRBJ2-7,TGTGCCAGCAGCTTAGTGGGGAGGAGACAGGGGTTCTACGAGCAGTACTTC,CASSLVGRRQGFYEQYF
TRBV2,.,.,TRBJ2-7,TGTGCCAGGGCCACGGACTCAAGCTCCTACGAGCAGTACTTC,CARATDSSSYEQYF
TRBV6-1,.,.,TRBJ2-1,TGTGCCAGCAGTGAACGGGGGAGCTCCTACAATGAGCAGTTCTTC,CASSERGSSYNEQFF
TRBV30,.,.,TRBJ1-4,TGTGCCTGGAGTGCAAATGAAAAACTGTTTTTT,CAWSANEKLFF
TRBV29-1,.,.,TRBJ1-1,TGCAGCGTTGATCTGGGGGGGAACACTGAAGCTTTCTTT,CSVDLGGNTEAFF
TRBV5-1,TRBD2,.,TRBJ2-5,TGCGCCAGCAGCTTGCAGGGAGGGGAGACCCAGTACTTC,CASSLQGGETQYF
TRBV12-3/TRBV12-4,.,few,TRBJ1-3,TGTGCCAGCAGTTTCCGAAACACCATATATTTT,CASSFRNTIYF
TRBV19,.,.,TRBJ1-5,TGTGCCAGTACCCTTTTGGTTTCAGGGGTTGGTCAGCCCCAGCATTTT,CASTLLVSGVGQPQHF
TRBV18,.,.,TRBJ2-7,TGTGCCAGCTCACCACCGGTAGGCGCTGAGCAGTACTTC,CASSPPVGAEQYF
TRBV7-9,.,.,TRBJ1-6,TGTGCCAGCAGCCCACCGGGACACCAGAATTCACCCCTCCACTTT,CASSPPGHQNSPLHF
TRBV2,.,.,TRBJ1-2,TGTGCCAGCCGCGGGGGACGGCAGAACTATGGCTACACCTTC,CASRGGRQNYGYTF
TRBV10-3,.,.,TRBJ2-5,TGTGCCATCACCTCGTCTTTTGAGGAGACCCAGTACTTC,CAITSSFEETQYF
TRBV21-1,.,.,TRBJ1-2,TGTGCCAGCAGGGAGGGGGCGCATGGCTACACCTTC,CASREGAHGYTF
TRBV2,TRBD1,.,TRBJ2-3,TGTGCCAGCAGTGAACGGGGGACAGGGGGTAGAGATACGCAGTATTTT,CASSERGTGGRDTQYF
TRBV6-4,TRBD2,.,TRBJ2-3,TGTGCCAGCAGTGACACCACGGGACTAGCGGGGCGTTTCACAGATACGCAGTATTTT,CASSDTTGLAGRFTDTQYF
TRBV7-8,TRBD1,.,TRBJ2-7,TGTGCCAGCAGCTTAGTCGCCAGGACAGGTAGCTCCTACGAGCAGTACTTC,CASSLVARTGSSYEQYF
TRBV2,TRBD2,once,TRBJ2-7,TGTGCCAGCAGTACTAGCGGGGGTTCTACGGAGCAGTACTTC,CASSTSGGSTEQYF
TRBV2,.,.,TRBJ2-5,TGTGCCAGCGGTTACAGTTCAACCCAGTACTTC,CASGYSSTQYF
TRBV14,.,.,TRBJ1-3,TGTGCCAGCAGCCGACTATTGGAGGGAACTGGAAACACCATATATTTT,CASSRLLEGTGNTIYF
TRBV7-2,.,.,TRBJ2-5,TGTGCCAGCGGACGGACGGGCCAGGAGACCCAGTACTTC,CASGRTGQETQYF
TRBV6-1,.,once,TRBJ2-1,TGTGCCAGCAGTAAAGCGGGCAGCTCCTACAATGAGCAGTTCTTC,CASSKAGSSYNEQFF
TRBV12-3/TRBV12-4,.,.,TRBJ2-2,TGTGCCAGCAGCTGGGGCACCGGGGAGCTGTTTTTT,CASSWGTGELFF
TRBV29-1,TRBD1,.,TRBJ2-1,TGCAGCGTCCACGAGGGGACAGGGGGGTACAATGAGCAGTTCTTC,CSVHEGTGGYNEQFF
TRBV28,.,.,TRBJ2-1,TGTGCCAGCAGCAACCTCGGGGGATCGTTTCAGTTCTTC,CASSNLGGSFQFF
TRBV19,TRBD2,few,TRBJ2-2,TGTGCCAGTAGAGGGAGCGGGGTGATCACCGGGGAGCTGTTTTTT,CASRGSGVITGELFF
TRBV5-1,.,.,TRBJ2-2,TGCGCCAGCAGCTTGGAGCCTAGCCCCGGGGAGCTGTTTTTT,CASSLEPSPGELFF
TRBV6-5,.,few,TRBJ1-5,TGTGCCAGCAGTTACGGGAATAATCAGCCCCAGCATTTT,CASSYGNNQPQHF
TRBV10-3,.,.,TRBJ1-2,TGTGCCATCAGTGAGACAGCTTACTATGGCTACACCTTC,CAISETAYYGYTF
TRBV6-1,.,.,TRBJ1-5,TGTGCCAGCAGTGAAAGGATGGGGACCCAGCCCCAGCATTTT,CASSERMGTQPQHF
TRBV20-1,.,.,TRBJ1-1,TGCAGTGCTAGCAGGGCTGAAGCTTTCTTT,CSASRAEAFF
TRBV21-1,.,.,TRBJ1-5,TGTGCCAGCAGCACTCAGGCTTACGTCTATAGCAATCAGCCCCAGCATTTT,CASSTQAYVYSNQPQHF
TRBV9,TRBD2,.,TRBJ2-1,TGTGCCAGCAGCGGCCCACTAGCGGGGGGGCGGAATGAGCAGTTCTTC,CASSGPLAGGRNEQFF
TRBV5-8,TRBD2,once,TRBJ2-5,TGTGCCAGCAGCTTTAGCGGGGAGCAGTACTTC,CASSFSGEQYF
TRBV2,TRBD2,.,TRBJ2-5,TGTGCCAGCAGTGAGACTAGCGGTTACCTAGAGACCCAGTACTTC,CASSETSGYLETQYF
TRBV3-1/TRBV3-2,.,.,TRBJ2-7,TGTGCCAGCAGCCGGAGTGGGGGGTTCGAGCAGTACTTC,CASSRSGGFEQYF
TRBV28,.,.,TRBJ1-1,TGTGCCAGCAGTTTATTCTCTGGGGCTTTCTTT,CASSLFSGAFF
TRBV2,.,.,TRBJ2-6,TGTGCCAGCAGGTGGGGGCGGTCTGGGGCCAACGTCCTGACTTTC,CASRWGRSGANVLTF
TRBV6-5,.,.,TRBJ2-7,TGTGCCAGCACGGGGGACACCTCCTACGAGCAGTACTTC,CASTGDTSYEQYF
TRBV2,.,.,TRBJ1-5,TGTGCCGCCCGGGGGGACGGGAATCAGCCCCAGCATTTT,CAARGDGNQPQHF
TRBV4-1,.,.,TRBJ2-1,TGCGCCAGCAGCCCCGGTCTACTCGACAATGAGCAGTTCTTC,CASSPGLLDNEQFF
TRBV3-1/TRBV3-2,.,.,TRBJ2-7,TGTGCCAGCAGCCAAGGACCATACGAGCAGTACTTC,CASSQGPYEQYF
TRBV5-1,TRBD1,.,TRBJ1-2,TGCGCCAGCAGCTTGATGGGACAGGGGAACTCTGGCTACACCTTC,CASSLMGQGNSGYTF